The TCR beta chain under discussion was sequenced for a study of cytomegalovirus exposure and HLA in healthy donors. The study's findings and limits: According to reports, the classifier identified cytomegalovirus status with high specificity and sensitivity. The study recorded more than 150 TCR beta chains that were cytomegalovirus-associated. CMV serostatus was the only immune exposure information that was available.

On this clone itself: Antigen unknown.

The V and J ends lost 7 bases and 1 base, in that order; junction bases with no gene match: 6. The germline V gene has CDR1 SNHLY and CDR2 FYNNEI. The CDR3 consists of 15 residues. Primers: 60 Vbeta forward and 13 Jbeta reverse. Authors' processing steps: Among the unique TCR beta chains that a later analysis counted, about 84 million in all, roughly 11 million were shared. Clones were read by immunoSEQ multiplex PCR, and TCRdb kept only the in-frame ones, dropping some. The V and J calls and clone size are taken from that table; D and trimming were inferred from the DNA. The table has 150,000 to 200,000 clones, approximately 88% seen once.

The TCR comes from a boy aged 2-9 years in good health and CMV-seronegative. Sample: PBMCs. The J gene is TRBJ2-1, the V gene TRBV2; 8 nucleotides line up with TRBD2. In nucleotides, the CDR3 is TGTGCCAGCAAGCGGCTAGCGGGTTCCTACAATGAGCAGTTCTTC. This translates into CASKRLAGSYNEQFF.